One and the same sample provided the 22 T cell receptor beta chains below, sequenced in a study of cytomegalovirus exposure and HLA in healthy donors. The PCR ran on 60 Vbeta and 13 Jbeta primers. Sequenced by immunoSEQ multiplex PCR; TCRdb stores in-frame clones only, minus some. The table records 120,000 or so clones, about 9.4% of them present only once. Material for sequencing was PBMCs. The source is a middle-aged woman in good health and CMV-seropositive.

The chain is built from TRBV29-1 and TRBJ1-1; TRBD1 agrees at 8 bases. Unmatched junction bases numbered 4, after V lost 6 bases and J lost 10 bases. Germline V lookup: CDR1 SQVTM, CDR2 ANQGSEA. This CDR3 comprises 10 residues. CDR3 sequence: CSVRQGPAFF. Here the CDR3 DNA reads TGCAGCGTGAGACAGGGGCCAGCTTTCTTT.

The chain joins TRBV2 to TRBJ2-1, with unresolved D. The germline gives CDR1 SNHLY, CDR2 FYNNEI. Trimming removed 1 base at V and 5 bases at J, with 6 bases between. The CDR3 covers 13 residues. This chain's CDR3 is CASSEDSDNEQFF. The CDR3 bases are TGTGCCAGCAGTGAAGACTCGGACAATGAGCAGTTCTTC.

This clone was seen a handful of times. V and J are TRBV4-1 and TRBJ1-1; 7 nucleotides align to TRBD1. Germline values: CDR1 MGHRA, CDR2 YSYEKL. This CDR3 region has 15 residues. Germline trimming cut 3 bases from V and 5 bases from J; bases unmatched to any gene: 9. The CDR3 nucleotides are TGCGCCAGCAGCCACTCAAGGGGGCTTGGGACTGAAGCTTTCTTT. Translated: CASSHSRGLGTEAFF.

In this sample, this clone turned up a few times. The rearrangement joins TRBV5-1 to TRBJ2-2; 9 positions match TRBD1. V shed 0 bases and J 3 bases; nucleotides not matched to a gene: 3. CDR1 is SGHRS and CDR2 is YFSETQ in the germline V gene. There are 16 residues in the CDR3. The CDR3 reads CASSLGGTGYTGELFF. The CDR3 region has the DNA TGCGCCAGCAGCTTGGGAGGGACAGGGTACACCGGGGAGCTGTTTTTT. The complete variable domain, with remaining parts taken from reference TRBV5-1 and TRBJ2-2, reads KAGVTQTPRYLIKTRGQQVTLSCSPISGHRSVSWYQQTPGQGLQFLFEYFSETQRNKGNFPGRFSGRQFSNSRSEMNVSTLELGDSALYLCASSLGGTGYTGELFFGEGSRLTVL.

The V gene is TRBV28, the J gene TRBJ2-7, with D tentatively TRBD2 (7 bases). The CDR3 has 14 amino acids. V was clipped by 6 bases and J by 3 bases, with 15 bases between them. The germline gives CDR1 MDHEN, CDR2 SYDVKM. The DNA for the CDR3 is TGTGCCAGCAGCCCTAGGGGGGGAAACTACGAGCAGTACTTC. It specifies CASSPRGGNYEQYF.

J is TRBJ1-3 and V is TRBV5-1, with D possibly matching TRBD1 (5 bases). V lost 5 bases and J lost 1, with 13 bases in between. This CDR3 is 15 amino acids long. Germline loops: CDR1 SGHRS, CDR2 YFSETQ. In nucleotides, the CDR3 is TGCGCCAGCAGTCCTGGAGGGGTTTCTGGAAACACCATATATTTT. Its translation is CASSPGGVSGNTIYF. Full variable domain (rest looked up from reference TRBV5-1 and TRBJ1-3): KAGVTQTPRYLIKTRGQQVTLSCSPISGHRSVSWYQQTPGQGLQFLFEYFSETQRNKGNFPGRFSGRQFSNSRSEMNVSTLELGDSALYLCASSPGGVSGNTIYFGEGSWLTVV.

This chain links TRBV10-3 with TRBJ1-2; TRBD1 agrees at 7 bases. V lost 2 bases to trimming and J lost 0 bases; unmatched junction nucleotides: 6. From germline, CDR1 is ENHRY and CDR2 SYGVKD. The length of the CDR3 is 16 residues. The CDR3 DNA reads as TGTGCCATCAGTGAGGGCCGAGACAGGGCTAACTATGGCTACACCTTC. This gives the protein CAISEGRDRANYGYTF.

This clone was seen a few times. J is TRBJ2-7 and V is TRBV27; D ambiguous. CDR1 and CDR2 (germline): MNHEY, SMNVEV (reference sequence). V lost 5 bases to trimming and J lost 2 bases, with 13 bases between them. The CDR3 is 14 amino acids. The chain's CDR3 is CASSLRSSPYEQYF. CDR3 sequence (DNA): TGTGCCAGCAGTCTACGTAGCTCACCCTACGAGCAGTACTTC.

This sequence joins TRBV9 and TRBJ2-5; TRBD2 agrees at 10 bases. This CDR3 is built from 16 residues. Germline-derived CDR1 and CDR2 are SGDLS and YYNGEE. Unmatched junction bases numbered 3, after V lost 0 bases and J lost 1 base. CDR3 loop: CASSVASSGGQETQYF. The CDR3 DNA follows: TGTGCCAGCAGCGTAGCGTCTAGCGGGGGCCAAGAGACCCAGTACTTC.

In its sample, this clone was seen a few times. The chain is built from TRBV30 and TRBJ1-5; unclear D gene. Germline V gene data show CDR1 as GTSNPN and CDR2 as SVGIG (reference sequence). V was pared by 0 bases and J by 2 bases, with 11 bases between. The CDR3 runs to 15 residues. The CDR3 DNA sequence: TGTGCCTGGAGTGTACGACGGGATGGCAATCAGCCCCAGCATTTT. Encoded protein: CAWSVRRDGNQPQHF.

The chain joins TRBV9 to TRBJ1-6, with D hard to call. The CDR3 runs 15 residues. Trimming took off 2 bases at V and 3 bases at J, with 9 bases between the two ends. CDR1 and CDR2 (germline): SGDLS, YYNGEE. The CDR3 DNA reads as TGTGCCAGCAGCGTCGACAAAGTCTATAATTCACCCCTCCACTTT. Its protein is CASSVDKVYNSPLHF.

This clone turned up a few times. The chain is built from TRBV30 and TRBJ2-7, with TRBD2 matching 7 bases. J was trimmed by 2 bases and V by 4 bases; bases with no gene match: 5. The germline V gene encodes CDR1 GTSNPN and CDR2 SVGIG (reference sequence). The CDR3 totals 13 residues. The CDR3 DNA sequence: TGTGCCTGGATACCCCGGGGGGCCTACGAGCAGTACGTC. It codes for CAWIPRGAYEQYV.

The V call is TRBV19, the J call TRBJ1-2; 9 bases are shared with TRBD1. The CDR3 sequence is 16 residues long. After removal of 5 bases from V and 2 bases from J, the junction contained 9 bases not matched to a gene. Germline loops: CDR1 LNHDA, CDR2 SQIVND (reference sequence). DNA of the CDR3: TGTGCCAGTAGTCCGCCGTCTGGACAGGGGAACTATGGCTACACCTTC. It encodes CASSPPSGQGNYGYTF.

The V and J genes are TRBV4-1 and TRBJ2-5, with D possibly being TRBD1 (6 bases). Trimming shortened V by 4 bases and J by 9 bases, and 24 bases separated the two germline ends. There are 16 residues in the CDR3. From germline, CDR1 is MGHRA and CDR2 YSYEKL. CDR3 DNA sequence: TGCGCCAGCAGCCCCTCAGAACGGACAGACAGTAGTTCCCAGTACTTC. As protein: CASSPSERTDSSSQYF.

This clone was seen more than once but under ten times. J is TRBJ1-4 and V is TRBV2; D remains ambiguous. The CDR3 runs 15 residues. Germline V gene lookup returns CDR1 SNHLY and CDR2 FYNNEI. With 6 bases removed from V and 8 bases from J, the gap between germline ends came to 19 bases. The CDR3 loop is CASSPEGRLWEKLFF. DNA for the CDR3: TGTGCCAGCAGCCCAGAGGGCAGGCTTTGGGAAAAACTGTTTTTT.

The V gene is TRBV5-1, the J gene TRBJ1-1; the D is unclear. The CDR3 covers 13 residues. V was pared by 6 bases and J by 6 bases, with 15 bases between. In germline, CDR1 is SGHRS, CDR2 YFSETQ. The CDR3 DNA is TGCGCCAGCACAGCGAAGGAAGGTTCTGAAGCTTTCTTT. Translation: CASTAKEGSEAFF.

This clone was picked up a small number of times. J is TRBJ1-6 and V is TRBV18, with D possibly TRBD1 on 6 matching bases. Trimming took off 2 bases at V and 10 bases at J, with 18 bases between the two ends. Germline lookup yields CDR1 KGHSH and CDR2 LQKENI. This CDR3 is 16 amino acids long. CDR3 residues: CASSPGTGPIGSPLHF. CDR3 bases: TGTGCCAGCTCACCAGGAACAGGGCCCATTGGGTCACCCCTCCACTTT.

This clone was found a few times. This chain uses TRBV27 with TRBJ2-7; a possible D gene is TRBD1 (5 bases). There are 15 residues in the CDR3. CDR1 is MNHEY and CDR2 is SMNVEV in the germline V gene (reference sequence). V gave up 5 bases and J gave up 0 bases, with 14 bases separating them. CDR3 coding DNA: TGTGCCAGCAGTCCCAGACAGTTAAGCTCCTACGAGCAGTACTTC. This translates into CASSPRQLSSYEQYF.

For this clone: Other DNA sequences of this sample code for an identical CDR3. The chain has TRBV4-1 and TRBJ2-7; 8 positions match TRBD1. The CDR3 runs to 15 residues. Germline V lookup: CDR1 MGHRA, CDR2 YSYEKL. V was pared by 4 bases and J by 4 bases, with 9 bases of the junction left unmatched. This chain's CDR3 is CASSPGQGRTYEQYF. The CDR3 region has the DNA TGCGCCAGCAGCCCCGGACAGGGCAGGACTTACGAGCAGTACTTC.

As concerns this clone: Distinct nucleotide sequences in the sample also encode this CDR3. This CDR3 is CASSSRGGADTGELFF. DNA of the CDR3: TGTGCCAGCAGTTCTCGCGGGGGGGCGGACACCGGGGAGCTGTTTTTT. This chain joins TRBV5-5 and TRBJ2-2; 9 bases map to TRBD2. The CDR3 runs to 16 residues. The ends lost 5 bases at V and 3 bases at J; junction bases unmatched: 8. The germline V gene has CDR1 SGHKS and CDR2 YYEKEE (reference sequence).

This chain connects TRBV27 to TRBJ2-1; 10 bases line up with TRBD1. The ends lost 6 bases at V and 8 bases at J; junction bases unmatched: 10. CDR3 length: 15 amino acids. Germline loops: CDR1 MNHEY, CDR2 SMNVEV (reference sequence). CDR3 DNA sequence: TGTGCCAGCAGCGCTGACAGGGGGCAACGGGATGAGCAGTTCTTC. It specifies CASSADRGQRDEQFF.

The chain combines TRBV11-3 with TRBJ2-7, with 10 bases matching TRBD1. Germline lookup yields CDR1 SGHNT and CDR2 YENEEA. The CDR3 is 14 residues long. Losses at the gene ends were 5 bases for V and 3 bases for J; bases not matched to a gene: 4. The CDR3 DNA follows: TGTGCCAGCAGCAACCGGGACAGGGGCTACGAGCAGTACTTC. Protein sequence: CASSNRDRGYEQYF.